The 32 T cell receptor beta chains below come from one sample, sequenced in a study of blood T cell repertoires in COVID-19. Repertoires were generated with immunoSEQ multiplex PCR, while TCRdb's copy carries only in-frame clones and drops some. The sample contains 50,000 to 55,000 clones, 70% to 85% of which appear only once. Specimen: peripheral blood. Every receptor here comes from a human donor in a cohort sampled during active COVID-19.

The chain uses TRBV6-5 and TRBJ1-1, with D unresolved. The CDR3 is 12 residues long. Deletions cut 7 bases from V and 6 bases from J, with 12 bases between. Per the germline V gene, CDR1 is MNHEY and CDR2 is SVGAGI. CDR3 DNA: TGTGCCAGCAAGGGCGGCGGGCCTGAAGCTTTCTTT. As protein: CASKGGGPEAFF.

This chain links TRBV24-1 with TRBJ2-2, with a weak D call TRBD2 (5 bases). CDR3 length: 12 residues. The germline gives CDR1 KGHDR, CDR2 SFDVKD. V was pared by 7 bases and J by 7 bases, with 9 bases between. The CDR3 loop is CATSGVFGELFF. In nucleotides, the CDR3 is TGTGCCACCAGCGGGGTATTCGGGGAGCTGTTTTTT.

This clone was counted a few times. The V call is TRBV21-1, the J call TRBJ2-5; the D call TRBD1 from the table was never checked on the DNA. TRBV21-1 is noted as a pseudogene. The CDR3 contains 18 residues. DNA for the CDR3: TGTGCCAGCAGCAACCCTTACCTCCCGGGACAGGGGCAAGAGACCCAGTACTTC. The encoded protein is CASSNPYLPGQGQETQYF.

V usage is TRBV7-6 and J usage is TRBJ1-4; TRBD1 matches 9 bases. The junction had 6 bases not matched to a gene; V was cut back by 5 bases and J by 8 bases. CDR1 is SGHVS and CDR2 is FNYEAQ in the germline V gene. The CDR3 is 14 residues long. The CDR3 DNA reads as TGTGCCAGCAGCCCCGGGACAGGGAGCGAAAAACTGTTTTTT. Translation: CASSPGTGSEKLFF.

The rearrangement uses TRBV28 and TRBJ1-1; D is possibly TRBD1 (6 bases). There are 15 residues in the CDR3. Trimming took 3 bases from V and 5 from J, leaving 16 bases between them. Germline loops: CDR1 MDHEN, CDR2 SYDVKM. The CDR3 loop is CASSFISRGGTEAFF. The CDR3 DNA reads TGTGCCAGCAGTTTTATTTCCAGGGGTGGGACTGAAGCTTTCTTT.

The chain employs TRBV7-9 and TRBJ1-1; 7 bases match TRBD1. There are 15 residues in the CDR3. Losses at the gene ends were 7 bases for V and 1 base for J; bases not matched to a gene: 9. Germline assignment: CDR1 SEHNR and CDR2 FQNEAQ (reference sequence). CDR3 sequence reads: CASIHDRVANTEAFF. The CDR3 DNA follows: TGTGCCAGCATCCACGACAGGGTTGCGAACACTGAAGCTTTCTTT.

The V gene is TRBV2, the J gene TRBJ1-2, with no clear D. Trimming left V 4 bases short and J 6 bases short, with 12 bases between. The CDR3 is 13 amino acids. CDR1 and CDR2 from the germline V gene are SNHLY and FYNNEI. The CDR3 is CASSATGSNGYTF. The CDR3 DNA reads TGTGCCAGCAGTGCAACGGGGTCAAATGGCTACACCTTC.

This clone was observed a single time. The germline gene is not matched at one end of the junction; a read error may be the cause. The V and J genes are TRBV3-1 (or the pseudogene TRBV3-2) and TRBJ2-2; a possible D gene is TRBD2 (6 bases). Germline V CDR1 and CDR2: LGHDT, YNNKEL (reference sequence). The CDR3 is 13 amino acids. CDR3 sequence: CAIQPGTGGKLFF. The CDR3 bases are TGTGCCATCCAGCCAGGAACAGGCGGGAAGCTGTTTTTT.

This chain uses TRBV29-1 with TRBJ2-3, with 8 bases that match TRBD1. The CDR3 has 13 residues. The germline V gene has CDR1 SQVTM and CDR2 ANQGSEA. The V gene end was trimmed by 3 bases and the J gene end by 1 base; junction bases not matched to a gene: 0. The CDR3 protein is CSVEGQGTDTQYF. The DNA for the CDR3 is TGCAGCGTTGAGGGACAGGGCACAGATACGCAGTATTTT.

The CDR3 loop is CASSRGPRETQYF. CDR3 nucleotides: TGTGCCAGCAGCCGAGGGCCCCGGGAGACCCAGTACTTC. J is TRBJ2-5 and V is TRBV11-2; perhaps TRBD2 as D (5 bases). This CDR3 spans 13 amino acids. Germline lookup yields CDR1 SGHAT and CDR2 FQNNGV. Trimming took 5 bases from V and 5 from J, leaving 12 bases between them.

The V and J genes are TRBV28 and TRBJ1-2; D is undetermined. V was shortened by 6 bases and J by 4 bases, with 9 bases between the two germline ends. Germline V gene data show CDR1 as MDHEN and CDR2 as SYDVKM. CDR3 length: 12 residues. The CDR3 DNA is TGTGCCAGCAGGCAAGAGGGCTATGGCTACACCTTC. Its protein product is CASRQEGYGYTF.

The rearrangement uses TRBV28 and TRBJ1-2; the match to TRBD1 covers 10 bases. The CDR3 loop spans 15 amino acids. CDR1 is MDHEN and CDR2 is SYDVKM in the germline V gene. V shed 4 bases and J 6 bases; nucleotides not matched to a gene: 8. CDR3 in DNA: TGTGCCAGCAGTTCCACCGCGGGGACAGGGGATGGCTACACCTTC. Its protein product is CASSSTAGTGDGYTF.

This sequence joins TRBV5-4 and TRBJ2-2; D perhaps matches TRBD2 (7 bases). Germline loops: CDR1 SGHNT, CDR2 YYREEE (reference sequence). V lost 4 bases and J lost 8, with 21 bases in between. There are 16 residues in the CDR3. CDR3 protein: CASSVRGAGAQGELFF. The CDR3 coding sequence is TGTGCCAGCAGCGTTCGGGGGGCAGGGGCCCAGGGGGAGCTGTTTTTT.

The V and J genes are TRBV28 and TRBJ1-1, with 9 bases matching TRBD1. This CDR3 is built from 14 residues. The V and J ends lost 7 bases and 6 bases, in that order; junction bases with no gene match: 9. Germline CDR1 reads MDHEN; CDR2 reads SYDVKM. The CDR3 nucleotides read TGTGCCAGCATTTGGGGACAGGGAGGCTCTGAAGCTTTCTTT. Translating it yields CASIWGQGGSEAFF.

The gene calls are TRBV11-1 and TRBJ2-5, with 7 nucleotides matching TRBD1. V lost 5 bases to trimming and J lost 1 base; unmatched junction nucleotides: 10. The germline gives CDR1 SGHAT, CDR2 FQDESV (reference sequence). CDR3 size: 16 residues. CDR3 region: CASSGKGTAVQETQYF. The CDR3 DNA reads as TGTGCCAGCAGCGGGAAGGGGACAGCGGTCCAAGAGACCCAGTACTTC.

The gene calls are TRBV5-1 and TRBJ1-4; D perhaps matches TRBD1 (5 bases). The V end lost 0 bases, the J end lost 1 base, and 10 bases lay between the germline ends. CDR1 and CDR2 from the germline V gene are SGHRS and YFSETQ. This CDR3 is 16 amino acids long. The CDR3 protein is CASSLDVGQTNEKLFF. For the CDR3, the DNA is TGCGCCAGCAGCTTGGACGTGGGGCAAACTAATGAAAAACTGTTTTTT.

J is TRBJ2-3 and V is TRBV11-3; TRBD1 aligns across 7 bases. V lost 3 bases and J lost 0; bases outside the gene matches: 6. Germline V gives CDR1 SGHNT, CDR2 YENEEA. This CDR3 spans 16 amino acids. CDR3: CASSLGQRTSTDTQYF. The CDR3 bases are TGTGCCAGCAGCTTGGGACAGAGAACCAGCACAGATACGCAGTATTTT.

The rearrangement joins TRBV9 to TRBJ2-2; D remains ambiguous. Germline lookup yields CDR1 SGDLS and CDR2 YYNGEE. The CDR3 length is 14 residues. Trimming cost V 0 bases and J 2 bases, with 5 bases left between them. The CDR3 nucleotides are TGTGCCAGCAGCGTAGGACTTAACACCGGGGAGCTGTTTTTT. It translates to CASSVGLNTGELFF. Full variable domain (missing parts from reference TRBV9 and TRBJ2-2): DSGVTQTPKHLITATGQRVTLRCSPRSGDLSVYWYQQSLDQGLQFLIQYYNGEERAKGNILERFSAQQFPDLHSELNLSSLELGDSALYFCASSVGLNTGELFFGEGSRLTVL.

The V call is TRBV7-8, the J call TRBJ1-2, with TRBD1 as a possible D gene (6 bases). Germline V gene sequence: CDR1 SGHVS, CDR2 FQNEAQ. Trimming removed 5 bases from V and 5 bases from J, with 24 bases in between. This CDR3 spans 17 amino acids. In DNA, the CDR3 is TGTGCCAGCAGCATAGGGGGGGGCCGCAGTAATTGGTATGGCTACACCTTC. The encoded protein is CASSIGGGRSNWYGYTF.

This clone was recorded a few times. V gene TRBV5-1 combines with J gene TRBJ2-1, with 7 bases matching TRBD1. The CDR3 spans 14 residues. V shed 4 bases and J 5 bases; nucleotides not matched to a gene: 6. CDR1 is SGHRS, CDR2 YFSETQ, per germline. For the CDR3, the DNA is TGCGCCAGCAGCCCTGGACAGGACCACAATGAGCAGTTCTTC. Protein product: CASSPGQDHNEQFF.

The chain recombines TRBV18 with TRBJ1-4, with 7 bases matching TRBD1. V lost 9 bases and J lost 1; bases outside the gene matches: 2. Germline loops: CDR1 KGHSH, CDR2 LQKENI. The CDR3 consists of 13 residues. The CDR3 region is CASYRGTNEKLFF. DNA of the CDR3: TGTGCCAGTTACAGGGGAACTAATGAAAAACTGTTTTTT.

The CDR3 is CASSLEPNTNYGYTF. The CDR3 DNA sequence: TGTGCCAGCAGCTTGGAGCCCAATACTAACTATGGCTACACCTTC. This chain connects TRBV5-4 to TRBJ1-2; D remains unclear. V lost 0 bases, J lost 0 bases, and 9 bases lay in between. This CDR3 region has 15 residues. Per the germline V gene, CDR1 is SGHNT and CDR2 is YYREEE (reference sequence).

The rearrangement uses TRBV18 and TRBJ2-2; perhaps TRBD1 as D (6 bases). V lost 8 bases and J lost 5, with 18 bases in between. Germline-derived CDR1 and CDR2 are KGHSH and LQKENI. The CDR3 totals 15 residues. CDR3 bases: TGTGCCAGCGTCAGCAGTTCTAGGGGGACCGGGGAGCTGTTTTTT. Amino acids: CASVSSSRGTGELFF.

Remarks on this clone: Other DNA sequences in the sample encode the same CDR3. This sequence joins TRBV5-1 and TRBJ2-1; D gene uncertain. Germline-derived CDR1 and CDR2 are SGHRS and YFSETQ. CDR3 length: 13 amino acids. The V gene lost 2 bases and the J gene lost 4 bases, with 7 bases spanning the gap. The DNA of the CDR3 is TGCGCCAGCAGCTTAATCTATTACAATGAGCAGTTCTTC. It yields the protein CASSLIYYNEQFF.

The rearrangement joins TRBV12-3 or TRBV12-4 to TRBJ2-7; D ambiguous. The CDR3 runs 13 residues. V gave up 1 base and J gave up 2 bases, with 6 bases separating them. Here the CDR3 DNA reads TGTGCCAGCAGTTTAGGACTCGCCTACGAGCAGTACTTC. Its translation is CASSLGLAYEQYF.

The genes are TRBV7-9 and TRBJ2-1; TRBD2 matches at 14 bases. Germline CDR1 reads SEHNR; CDR2 reads FQNEAQ (reference sequence). The CDR3 totals 16 residues. The V and J ends lost 5 bases and 7 bases, in that order; junction bases with no gene match: 7. The CDR3 sequence: CASSQGTSGSRNEQFF. DNA for the CDR3: TGTGCCAGCAGCCAAGGGACTAGCGGGAGCAGAAATGAGCAGTTCTTC.

Here the CDR3 reads CASSLRESTNEKLFF. The CDR3 DNA reads TGTGCCAGCAGCTTGAGGGAGTCAACTAATGAAAAACTGTTTTTT. J is TRBJ1-4 and V is TRBV7-8; no reliable D call. V lost 3 bases to trimming and J lost 0 bases, with 8 bases between them. CDR3 length equals 15 residues. Germline loops: CDR1 SGHVS, CDR2 FQNEAQ.

V and J are TRBV7-7 and TRBJ1-4; maybe TRBD1 (6 bases). In germline, CDR1 is SSHAT, CDR2 FNYEAQ (reference sequence). The length of the CDR3 is 15 residues. Trimming left V 5 bases short and J 3 bases short, with 13 bases between. This CDR3 is CASSMTRGANEKLFF. The DNA of the CDR3 is TGTGCCAGCAGCATGACCAGGGGTGCTAATGAAAAACTGTTTTTT.

This sequence joins TRBV20-1 and TRBJ1-1; D gene unclear. The CDR3 sequence is 12 residues long. The V gene's germline CDR1 is DFQATT and CDR2 SNEGSKA (reference sequence). The V gene lost 3 bases and the J gene lost 1 base, with 6 bases spanning the gap. The CDR3 DNA follows: TGCAGTGCTAGTGTGAGGAACACTGAAGCTTTCTTT. Amino acid sequence: CSASVRNTEAFF.

J is TRBJ1-1 and V is TRBV4-3; D possibly corresponds to TRBD1 (5 bases). Germline CDR1 and CDR2: LGHNA and YSLEER. Trimming cost V 0 bases and J 3 bases, with 8 bases left between them. There are 14 residues in the CDR3. The CDR3 protein is CASSQDAGYTEAFF. For the CDR3, the DNA is TGCGCCAGCAGCCAAGATGCAGGGTACACTGAAGCTTTCTTT.

The chain has TRBV28 and TRBJ2-7; 13 nucleotides line up with TRBD2. Per the germline V gene, CDR1 is MDHEN and CDR2 is SYDVKM. The V gene end was trimmed by 3 bases and the J gene end by 2 bases; junction bases not matched to a gene: 4. The CDR3 spans 16 residues. CDR3 region: CASSFWTSGSAYEQYF. The CDR3 DNA sequence: TGTGCCAGCAGTTTCTGGACTAGCGGGAGTGCCTACGAGCAGTACTTC.

In DNA, the CDR3 is TGCGCCAGCAGTGAGTGGGGACTGCTTTACGAGCAGTACTTC. Protein sequence: CASSEWGLLYEQYF. The chain uses TRBV10-1 and TRBJ2-7, with TRBD2 as a possible D gene (6 bases). The CDR3 is made up of 14 amino acids. Trimming took off 1 base at V and 4 bases at J, with 11 bases between the two ends. Germline lookup yields CDR1 WNHNN and CDR2 SYGVQD (reference sequence).